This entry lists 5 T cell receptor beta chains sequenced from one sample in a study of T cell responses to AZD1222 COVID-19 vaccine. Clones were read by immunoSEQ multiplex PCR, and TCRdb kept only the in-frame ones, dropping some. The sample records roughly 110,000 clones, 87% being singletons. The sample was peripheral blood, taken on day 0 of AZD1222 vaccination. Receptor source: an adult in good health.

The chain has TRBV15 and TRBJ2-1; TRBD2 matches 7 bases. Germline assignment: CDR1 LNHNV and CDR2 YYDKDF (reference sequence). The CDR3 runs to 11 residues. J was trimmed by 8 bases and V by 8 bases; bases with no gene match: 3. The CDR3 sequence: CATSSGDEQFF. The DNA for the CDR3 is TGTGCCACCTCTAGCGGCGATGAGCAGTTCTTC.

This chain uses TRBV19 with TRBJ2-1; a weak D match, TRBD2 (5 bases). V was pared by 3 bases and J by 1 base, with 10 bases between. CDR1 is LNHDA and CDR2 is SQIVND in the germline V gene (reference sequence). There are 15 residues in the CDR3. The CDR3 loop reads CASSIYTGSYNEQFF. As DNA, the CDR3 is TGTGCCAGTAGTATTTATACGGGGTCCTACAATGAGCAGTTCTTC. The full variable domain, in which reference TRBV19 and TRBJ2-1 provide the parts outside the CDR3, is DGGITQSPKYLFRKEGQNVTLSCEQNLNHDAMYWYRQDPGQGLRLIYYSQIVNDFQKGDIAEGYSVSREKKESFPLTVTSAQKNPTAFYLCASSIYTGSYNEQFFGPGTRLTVL.

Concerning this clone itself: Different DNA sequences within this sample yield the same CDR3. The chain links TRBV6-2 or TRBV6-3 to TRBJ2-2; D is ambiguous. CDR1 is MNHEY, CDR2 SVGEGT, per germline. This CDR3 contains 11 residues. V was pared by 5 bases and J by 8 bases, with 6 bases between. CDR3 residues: CASSQRGELFF. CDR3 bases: TGTGCCAGCAGTCAACGGGGGGAGCTGTTTTTT.

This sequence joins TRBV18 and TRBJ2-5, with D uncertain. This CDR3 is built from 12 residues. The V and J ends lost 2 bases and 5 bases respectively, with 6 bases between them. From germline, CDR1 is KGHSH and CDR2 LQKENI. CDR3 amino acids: CASSPLSETQYF. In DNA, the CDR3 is TGTGCCAGCTCACCATTATCGGAGACCCAGTACTTC.

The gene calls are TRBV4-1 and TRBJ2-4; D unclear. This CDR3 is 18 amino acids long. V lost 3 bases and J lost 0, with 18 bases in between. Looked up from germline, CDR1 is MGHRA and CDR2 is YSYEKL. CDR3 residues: CASSQQAQANLAKNIQYF. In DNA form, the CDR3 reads TGCGCCAGCAGCCAGCAAGCGCAGGCCAACCTAGCCAAAAACATTCAGTACTTC.